The rows below give T cell receptor beta chains drawn from one sample of a study of human T cells and chemical hapten exposure. TCRdb recomputed calls from the RACE reads with MiXCR, one row per CDR3 protein. The table includes 120,000 to 150,000 distinct CDR3 sequences, about 11% detected once. The starting material was whole blood, obtained in connection with sensitization to the hapten diphenylcyclopropenone (DPC). The receptors shown here come from a woman in her fifties or sixties with alopecia areata. Some clones in this sample may be carry-over from other donors' samples. Both conserved end residues are part of each CDR3. The D gene is left open where the match is weak. Some rows have no size entry. The others give once, few or many, or a class for an expanded clone.

clone size	V gene	J gene	D gene	CDR3 protein
many	TRBV10-2	TRBJ1-1	-	CASRRSGNMNTEAFF
-	TRBV7-9	TRBJ2-2	TRBD1	CASTHNVRGRGELFF
few	TRBV5-1	TRBJ1-1	-	CASSLARQSMNTEAFF
many	TRBV11-2	TRBJ2-7	TRBD2	CASSLGGGTSSTEQYF
few	TRBV25-1	TRBJ2-7	TRBD2	CASSGEGPTYEQYF
many	TRBV7-3	TRBJ2-5	-	CASSLGPQETQYF
few	TRBV20-1	TRBJ2-2	TRBD2	CSAGLAGPTGELFF
few	TRBV12-3/TRBV12-4	TRBJ2-7	-	CASSRSTSYEQYF
few	TRBV27	TRBJ2-1	-	CASSERGRGRHNEQFF
few	TRBV6-1	TRBJ1-5	TRBD1	CASSRDRDPGSGQPQHF
few	TRBV12-3/TRBV12-4	TRBJ2-7	TRBD1	CASREQGKSSYEQYF
many	TRBV2	TRBJ2-1	-	CASSDVLGNEQFF
-	TRBV20-1	TRBJ2-7	TRBD1	CSASRSTGDYEQYF
-	TRBV18	TRBJ1-1	-	CASSQMGATEAFF
many	TRBV11-2	TRBJ2-2	-	CASSSRANTGELFF
-	TRBV19	TRBJ1-2	-	CASSPPGREGYTF
-	TRBV2	TRBJ1-5	-	CASHSEGRPNQPQHF